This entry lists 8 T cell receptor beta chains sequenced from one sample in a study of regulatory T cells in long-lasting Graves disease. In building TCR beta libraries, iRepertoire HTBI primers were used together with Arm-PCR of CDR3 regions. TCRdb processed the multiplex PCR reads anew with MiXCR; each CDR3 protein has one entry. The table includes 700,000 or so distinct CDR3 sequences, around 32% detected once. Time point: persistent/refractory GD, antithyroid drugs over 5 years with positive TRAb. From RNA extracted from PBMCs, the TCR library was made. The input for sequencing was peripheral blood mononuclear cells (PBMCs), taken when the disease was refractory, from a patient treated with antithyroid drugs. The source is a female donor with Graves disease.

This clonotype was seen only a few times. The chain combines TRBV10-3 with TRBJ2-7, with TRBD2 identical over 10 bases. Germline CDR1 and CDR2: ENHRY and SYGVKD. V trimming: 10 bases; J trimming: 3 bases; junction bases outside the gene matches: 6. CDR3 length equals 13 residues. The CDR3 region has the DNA TGTGCCACCTTCGGACTAGCGGTCTACGAGCAGTACTTC. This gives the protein CATFGLAVYEQYF.

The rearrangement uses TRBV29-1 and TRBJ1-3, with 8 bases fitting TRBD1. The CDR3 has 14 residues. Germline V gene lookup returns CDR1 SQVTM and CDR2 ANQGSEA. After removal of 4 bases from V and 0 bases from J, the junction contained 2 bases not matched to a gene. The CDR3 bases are TGCAGCGTTGGGACAGGGATCTCTGGAAACACCATATATTTT. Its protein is CSVGTGISGNTIYF. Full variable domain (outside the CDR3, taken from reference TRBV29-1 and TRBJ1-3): SAVISQKPSRDICQRGTSLTIQCQVDSQVTMMFWYRQQPGQSLTLIATANQGSEATYESGFVIDKFPISRPNLTFSTLTVSNMSPEDSSIYLCSVGTGISGNTIYFGEGSWLTVV.

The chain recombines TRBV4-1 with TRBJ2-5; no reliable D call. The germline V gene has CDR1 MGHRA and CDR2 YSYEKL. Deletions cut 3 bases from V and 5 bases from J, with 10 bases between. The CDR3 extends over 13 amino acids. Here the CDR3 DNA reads TGCGCCAGCAGCCACCGTATGGGGGAGACCCAGTACTTC. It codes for CASSHRMGETQYF.

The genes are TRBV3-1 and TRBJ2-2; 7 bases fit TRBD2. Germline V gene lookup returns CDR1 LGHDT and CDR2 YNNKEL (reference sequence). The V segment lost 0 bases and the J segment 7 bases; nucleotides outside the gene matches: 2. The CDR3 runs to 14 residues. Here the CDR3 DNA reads TGTGCCAGCAGCCAAGAGGGAGGGTGCGGGGAGCTGTTTTTT. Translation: CASSQEGGCGELFF.

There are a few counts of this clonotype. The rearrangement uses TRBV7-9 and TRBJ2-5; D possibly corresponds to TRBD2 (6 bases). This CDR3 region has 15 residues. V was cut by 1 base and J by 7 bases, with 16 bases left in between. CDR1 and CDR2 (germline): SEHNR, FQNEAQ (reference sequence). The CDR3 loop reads CASSLVSGPEGTQYF. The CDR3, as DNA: TGTGCCAGCAGCTTAGTCTCGGGACCGGAGGGGACCCAGTACTTC. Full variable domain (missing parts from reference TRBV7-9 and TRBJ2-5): DTGVSQNPRHKITKRGQNVTFRCDPISEHNRLYWYRQTLGQGPEFLTYFQNEAQLEKSRLLSDRFSAERPKGSFSTLEIQRTEQGDSAMYLCASSLVSGPEGTQYFGPGTRLLVL.

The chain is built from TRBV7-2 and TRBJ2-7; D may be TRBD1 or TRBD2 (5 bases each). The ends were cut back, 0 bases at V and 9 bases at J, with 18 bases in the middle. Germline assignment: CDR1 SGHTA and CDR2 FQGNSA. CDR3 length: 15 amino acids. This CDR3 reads CASSLAGSRDGGQYF. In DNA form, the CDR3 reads TGTGCCAGCAGCTTAGCGGGTAGCAGGGATGGGGGGCAGTACTTC.

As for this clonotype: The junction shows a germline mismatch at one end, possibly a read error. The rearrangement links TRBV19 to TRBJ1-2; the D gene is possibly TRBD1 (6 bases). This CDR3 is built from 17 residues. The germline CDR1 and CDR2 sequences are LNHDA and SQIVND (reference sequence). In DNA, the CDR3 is TGCGCCAGTAGTATAGATCTCCCAGGGGCACTCAACTATGGCTACACCTTC. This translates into CASSIDLPGALNYGYTF.

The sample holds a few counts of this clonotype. CDR3 amino acids: CASSYKGVNQPQHF. CDR3 bases: TGTGCCAGCAGTTACAAGGGGGTGAATCAGCCCCAGCATTTT. The chain employs TRBV6-5 and TRBJ1-5; tentatively, D is TRBD1 (6 bases). The V and J ends lost 2 bases and 4 bases respectively, with 9 bases between them. Germline lookup yields CDR1 MNHEY and CDR2 SVGAGI. CDR3 size: 14 residues.